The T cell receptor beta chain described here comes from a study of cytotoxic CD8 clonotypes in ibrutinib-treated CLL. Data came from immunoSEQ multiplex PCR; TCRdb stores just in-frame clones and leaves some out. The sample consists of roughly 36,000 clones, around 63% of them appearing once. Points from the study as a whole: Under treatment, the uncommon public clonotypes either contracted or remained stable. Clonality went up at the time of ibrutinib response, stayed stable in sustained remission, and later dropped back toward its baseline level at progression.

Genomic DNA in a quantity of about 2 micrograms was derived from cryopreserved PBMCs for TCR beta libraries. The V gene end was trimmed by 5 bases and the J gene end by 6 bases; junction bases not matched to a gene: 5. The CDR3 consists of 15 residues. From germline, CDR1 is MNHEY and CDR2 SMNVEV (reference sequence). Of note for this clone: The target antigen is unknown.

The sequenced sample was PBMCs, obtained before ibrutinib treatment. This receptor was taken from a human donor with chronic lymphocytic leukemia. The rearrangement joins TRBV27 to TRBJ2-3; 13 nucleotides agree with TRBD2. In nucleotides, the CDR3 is TGTGCCAGCAGTCCATGGACTAGCGGGAGCGATACGCAGTATTTT. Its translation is CASSPWTSGSDTQYF.